This passage covers 8 T cell receptor beta chains from one sample sequenced in a study of blood T cells in healthy people across ages. Sample-barcoded 5' priming and a J-beta primer mix drove a second PCR of about 6 to 12 cycles. A single record per CDR3 protein comes from TCRdb applying MiXCR to the 5' RACE reads. Of 550,000 to 750,000 distinct CDR3 sequences listed, around 21% are singletons. Sequenced material: blood. Receptor source: a man aged 65-85 years in good health.

CDR3 sequence reads: CSVEDPVRKQETQYF. The CDR3 region has the DNA TGCAGCGTTGAAGATCCGGTGAGGAAACAAGAGACCCAGTACTTC. J is TRBJ2-5 and V is TRBV29-1; D uncertain. The CDR3 sequence is 15 residues long. Between the trimmed V and J ends, which lost 0 bases and 2 bases, there was a span of 13 bases. Germline V gene data show CDR1 as SQVTM and CDR2 as ANQGSEA.

This clonotype was recorded a few times. V and J are TRBV12-3 or TRBV12-4 and TRBJ1-4; unclear D gene. Trimming took off 6 bases at V and 7 bases at J, with 15 bases between the two ends. This CDR3 region has 14 residues. The CDR3 nucleotides are TGTGCCAGCAGACCCTCAGCCAGTGGTGAAAAACTGTTTTTT. It specifies CASRPSASGEKLFF.

The chain joins TRBV29-1 to TRBJ2-1; D unclear. The CDR3 runs to 10 residues. Per the germline V gene, CDR1 is SQVTM and CDR2 is ANQGSEA. The V and J ends lost 7 bases and 5 bases respectively, with 6 bases between them. In DNA form, the CDR3 reads TGCAGCGGTAGCAACAATGAGCAGTTCTTC. This gives the protein CSGSNNEQFF.

This clonotype has more than one count but fewer than ten. The rearrangement uses TRBV2 and TRBJ1-5, with D perhaps matching TRBD1 (5 bases). The V and J ends lost 5 bases and 3 bases respectively, with 20 bases between them. In germline, CDR1 is SNHLY, CDR2 FYNNEI. This CDR3 has 17 residues. The CDR3 nucleotides read TGTGCCAGCAGTTTGATCGCAACAGGAAGTTTCAATCAGCCCCAGCATTTT. Amino acids: CASSLIATGSFNQPQHF.

The chain couples TRBV20-1 to TRBJ2-7, with D perhaps TRBD1 or TRBD2 (5 bases each). This CDR3 spans 15 amino acids. Germline V gene lookup returns CDR1 DFQATT and CDR2 SNEGSKA (reference sequence). V dropped 0 bases and J dropped 6 bases, with 18 bases sitting between them. The CDR3 sequence: CSARDFLAHQGEQYF. The CDR3 DNA sequence: TGCAGTGCTAGAGATTTCCTAGCCCATCAGGGCGAGCAGTACTTC.

This chain links TRBV29-1 with TRBJ2-1; 7 bases line up with TRBD1. Unmatched junction bases numbered 8, after V lost 5 bases and J lost 4 bases. This CDR3 has 14 amino acids. CDR1 and CDR2 from the germline V gene are SQVTM and ANQGSEA. The CDR3 sequence: CSVRRDRIYNEQFF. CDR3 in DNA: TGCAGCGTTCGCCGGGACAGAATATACAATGAGCAGTTCTTC.

This clonotype was recorded once. This chain uses TRBV20-1 with TRBJ2-1; 8 positions match TRBD2. The J call is doubtful: the DNA matches TRBJ2-7 better. This CDR3 has 15 amino acids. Germline V gene lookup returns CDR1 DFQATT and CDR2 SNEGSKA (reference sequence). CDR3 sequence: CSASRITGGPYEQYF. The CDR3 DNA reads as TGCAGTGCTAGTCGCATAACGGGAGGGCCCTACGAGCAGTACTTC.

The chain employs TRBV29-1 and TRBJ2-5, with TRBD1 matching over 7 bases. The CDR3 spans 13 residues. The ends lost 4 bases at V and 2 bases at J; junction bases unmatched: 4. Germline assignment: CDR1 SQVTM and CDR2 ANQGSEA. The CDR3 spells CSVAGQNQETQYF. CDR3 nucleotides: TGCAGCGTTGCGGGACAGAATCAAGAGACCCAGTACTTC.